This T cell receptor beta chain was found in a study of T cells in Graves' hyperthyroidism and ophthalmopathy. The investigators amplified TCR beta CDR3 regions from RNA transcripts. The HTBI primer set drove a first-round RT-PCR of the TCR CDR3. MiXCR, applied by TCRdb to the multiplex PCR reads, yields one record per CDR3 protein. The sample shows about 420,000 distinct CDR3 sequences, around 15% of them seen only once. The length of the CDR3 is 15 residues. V trimming: 6 bases; J trimming: 7 bases; junction bases outside the gene matches: 17. Per the germline V gene, CDR1 is DFQATT and CDR2 is SNEGSKA (reference sequence). Only a few counts were recorded for this clonotype.

The sequenced sample was blood. The chain uses TRBV20-1 and TRBJ2-7; 8 positions match TRBD1. The TCR was taken from a woman under 30 with Graves' hyperthyroidism. The CDR3 region has the DNA TGCAGTGCGAACAAAGACAGGGGCTCCCCTCGAGAGCAGTACTTC. It yields the protein CSANKDRGSPREQYF.